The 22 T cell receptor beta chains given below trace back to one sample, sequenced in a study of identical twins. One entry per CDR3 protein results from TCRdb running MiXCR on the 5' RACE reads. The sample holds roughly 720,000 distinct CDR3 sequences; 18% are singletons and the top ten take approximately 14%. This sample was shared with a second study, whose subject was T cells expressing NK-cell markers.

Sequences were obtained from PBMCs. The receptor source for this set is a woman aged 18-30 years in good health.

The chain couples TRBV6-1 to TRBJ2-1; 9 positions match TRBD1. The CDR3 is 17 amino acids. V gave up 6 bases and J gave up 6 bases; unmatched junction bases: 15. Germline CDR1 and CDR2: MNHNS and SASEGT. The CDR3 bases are TGTGCCAGCAGCACATTAGGGGGGACAGGGAACTTCAATGAGCAGTTCTTC. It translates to CASSTLGGTGNFNEQFF.

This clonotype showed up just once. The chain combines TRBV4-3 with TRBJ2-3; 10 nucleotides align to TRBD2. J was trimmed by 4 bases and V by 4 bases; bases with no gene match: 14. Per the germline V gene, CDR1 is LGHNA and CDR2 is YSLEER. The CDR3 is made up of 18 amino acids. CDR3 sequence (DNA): TGCGCCAGCAGCCCACGACTCGCCGCTAGCGGGAGTGCAGATACGCAGTATTTT. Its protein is CASSPRLAASGSADTQYF.

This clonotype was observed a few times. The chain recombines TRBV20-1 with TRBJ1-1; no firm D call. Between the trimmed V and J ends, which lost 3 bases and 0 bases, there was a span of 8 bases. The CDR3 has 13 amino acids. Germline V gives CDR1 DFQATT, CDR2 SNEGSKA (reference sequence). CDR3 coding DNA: TGCAGTGCTAGTGGCAGATTGAACACTGAAGCTTTCTTT. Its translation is CSASGRLNTEAFF.

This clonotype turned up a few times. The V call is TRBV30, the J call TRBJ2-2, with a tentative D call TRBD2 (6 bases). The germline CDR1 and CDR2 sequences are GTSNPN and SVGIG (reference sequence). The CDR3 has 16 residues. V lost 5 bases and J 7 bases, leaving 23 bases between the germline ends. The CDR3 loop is CAWSRSGTARLGELFF. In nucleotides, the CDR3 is TGTGCCTGGTCCCGTTCCGGGACTGCACGACTCGGGGAGCTGTTTTTT.

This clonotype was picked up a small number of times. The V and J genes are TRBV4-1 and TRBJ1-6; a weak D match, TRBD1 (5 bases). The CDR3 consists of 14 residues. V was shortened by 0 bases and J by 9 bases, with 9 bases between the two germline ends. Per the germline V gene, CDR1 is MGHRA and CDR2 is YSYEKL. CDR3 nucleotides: TGCGCCAGCAGCCAAGAGACAGTTGTTTCACCCCTCCACTTT. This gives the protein CASSQETVVSPLHF.

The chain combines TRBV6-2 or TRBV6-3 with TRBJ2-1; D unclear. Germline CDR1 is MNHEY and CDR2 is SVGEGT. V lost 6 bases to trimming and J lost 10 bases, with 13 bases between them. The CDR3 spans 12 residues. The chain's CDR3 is CASSPRVGEQFF. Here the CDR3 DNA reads TGTGCCAGCAGCCCACGAGTCGGGGAGCAGTTCTTC.

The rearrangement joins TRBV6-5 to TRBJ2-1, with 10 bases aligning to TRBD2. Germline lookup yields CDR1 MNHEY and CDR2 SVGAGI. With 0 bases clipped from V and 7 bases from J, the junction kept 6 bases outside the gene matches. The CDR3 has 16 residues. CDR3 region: CASSYSERGGQNEQFF. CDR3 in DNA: TGTGCCAGCAGTTACTCGGAGCGGGGGGGCCAAAATGAGCAGTTCTTC.

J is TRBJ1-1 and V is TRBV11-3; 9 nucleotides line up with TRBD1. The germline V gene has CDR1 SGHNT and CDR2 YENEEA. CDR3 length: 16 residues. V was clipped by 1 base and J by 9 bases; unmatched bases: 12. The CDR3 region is CASSLVQGAQAPKAFF. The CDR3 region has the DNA TGTGCCAGCAGCTTAGTACAGGGGGCCCAGGCCCCCAAAGCTTTCTTT.

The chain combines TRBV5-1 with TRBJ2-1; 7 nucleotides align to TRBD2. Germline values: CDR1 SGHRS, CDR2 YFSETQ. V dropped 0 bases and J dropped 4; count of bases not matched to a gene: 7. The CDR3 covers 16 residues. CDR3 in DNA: TGCGCCAGCAGCTTGGATGGCGGGGGAGTGTACAATGAGCAGTTCTTC. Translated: CASSLDGGGVYNEQFF.

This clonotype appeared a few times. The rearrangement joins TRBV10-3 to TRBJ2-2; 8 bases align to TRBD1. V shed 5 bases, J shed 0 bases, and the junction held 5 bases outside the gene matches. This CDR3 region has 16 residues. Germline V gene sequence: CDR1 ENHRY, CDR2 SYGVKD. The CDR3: CAISQQGGTNTGELFF. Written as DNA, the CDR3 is TGTGCCATCAGTCAACAGGGGGGAACGAACACCGGGGAGCTGTTTTTT.

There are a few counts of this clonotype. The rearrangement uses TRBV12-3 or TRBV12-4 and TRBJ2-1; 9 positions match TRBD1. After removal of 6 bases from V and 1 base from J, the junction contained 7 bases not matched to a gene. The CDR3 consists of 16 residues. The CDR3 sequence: CASRSPGTGSYNEQFF. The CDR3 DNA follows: TGTGCCAGCAGATCACCCGGGACAGGGTCCTACAATGAGCAGTTCTTC.

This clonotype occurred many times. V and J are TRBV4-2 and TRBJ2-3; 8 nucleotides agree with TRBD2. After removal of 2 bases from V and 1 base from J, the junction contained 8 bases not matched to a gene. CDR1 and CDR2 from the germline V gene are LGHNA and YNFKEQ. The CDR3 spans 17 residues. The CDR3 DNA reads TGTGCCAGCAGCCAACCCGGGGGGGGCCGCGGCACAGATACGCAGTATTTT. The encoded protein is CASSQPGGGRGTDTQYF.

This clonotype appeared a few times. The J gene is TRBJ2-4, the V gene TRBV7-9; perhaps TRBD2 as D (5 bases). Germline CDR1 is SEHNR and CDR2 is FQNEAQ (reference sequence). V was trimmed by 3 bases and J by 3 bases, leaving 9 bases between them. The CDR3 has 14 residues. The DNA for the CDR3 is TGTGCCAGCAGCTTCGCGGGCGTCAAAAACATTCAGTACTTC. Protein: CASSFAGVKNIQYF.

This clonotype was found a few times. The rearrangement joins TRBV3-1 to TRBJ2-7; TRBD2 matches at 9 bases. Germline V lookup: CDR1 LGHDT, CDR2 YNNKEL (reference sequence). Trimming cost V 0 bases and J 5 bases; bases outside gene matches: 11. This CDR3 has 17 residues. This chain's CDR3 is CASSQEGLAGTPNEQYF. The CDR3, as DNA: TGTGCCAGCAGCCAAGAGGGGCTAGCGGGAACCCCCAACGAGCAGTACTTC.

CDR3 sequence reads: CASSLATSGGFYQETQYF. The CDR3 coding sequence is TGCGCCAGCAGCTTGGCGACTAGCGGGGGGTTCTACCAAGAGACCCAGTACTTC. This chain links TRBV5-1 with TRBJ2-5; 13 bases are shared with TRBD2. V trimming: 0 bases; J trimming: 0 bases; junction bases outside the gene matches: 5. This CDR3 has 18 amino acids. In germline, CDR1 is SGHRS, CDR2 YFSETQ.

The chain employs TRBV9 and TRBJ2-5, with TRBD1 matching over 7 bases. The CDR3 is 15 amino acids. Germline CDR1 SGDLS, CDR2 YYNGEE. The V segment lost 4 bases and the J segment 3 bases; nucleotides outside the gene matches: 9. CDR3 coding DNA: TGTGCCAGCAGCCCAAACCCCGGGACAGAAGAGACCCAGTACTTC. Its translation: CASSPNPGTEETQYF.

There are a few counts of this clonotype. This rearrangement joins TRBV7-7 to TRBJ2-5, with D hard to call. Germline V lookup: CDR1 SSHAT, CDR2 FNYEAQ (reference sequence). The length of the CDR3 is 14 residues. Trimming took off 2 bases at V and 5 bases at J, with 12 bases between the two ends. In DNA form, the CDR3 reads TGTGCCAGCAGCTTAAGTGGGTTCCGCGAGACCCAGTACTTC. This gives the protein CASSLSGFRETQYF.

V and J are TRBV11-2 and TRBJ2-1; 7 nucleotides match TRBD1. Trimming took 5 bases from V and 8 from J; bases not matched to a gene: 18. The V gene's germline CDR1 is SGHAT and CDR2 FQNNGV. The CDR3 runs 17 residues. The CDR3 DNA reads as TGTGCCAGCAGCGCAACCCCCGGGACAGAAACTAACGATGAGCAGTTCTTC. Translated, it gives CASSATPGTETNDEQFF. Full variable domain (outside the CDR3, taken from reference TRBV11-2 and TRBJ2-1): EAGVAQSPRYKIIEKRQSVAFWCNPISGHATLYWYQQILGQGPKLLIQFQNNGVVDDSQLPKDRFSAERLKGVDSTLKIQPAKLEDSAVYLCASSATPGTETNDEQFFGPGTRLTVL.

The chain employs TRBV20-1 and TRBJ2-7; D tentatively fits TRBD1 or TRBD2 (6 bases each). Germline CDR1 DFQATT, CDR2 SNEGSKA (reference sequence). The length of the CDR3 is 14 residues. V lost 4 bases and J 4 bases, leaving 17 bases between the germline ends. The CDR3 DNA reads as TGCAGTGCTAAGCAGCCCAGGGGAGGATACGAGCAGTACTTC. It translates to CSAKQPRGGYEQYF.

The CDR3 DNA reads as TGTGCCATCAGTGAGCCCCAGGGCTGGGGGTCTGGGGCCAACGTCCTGACTTTC. Translating gives CAISEPQGWGSGANVLTF. This chain uses TRBV10-3 with TRBJ2-6; possibly TRBD1 or TRBD2 for D (5 bases each). There are 18 residues in the CDR3. The V gene's germline CDR1 is ENHRY and CDR2 SYGVKD. V was clipped by 2 bases and J by 1 base, with 15 bases between them.

The CDR3 here is CASSAGQGLYEQYF. The CDR3 coding sequence is TGCGCCAGCAGCGCCGGACAGGGGCTCTACGAGCAGTACTTC. The rearrangement uses TRBV5-1 and TRBJ2-7, with 9 bases aligning to TRBD1. The J segment lost 3 bases and the V segment lost 4 bases, leaving 5 bases of the junction unmatched. There are 14 residues in the CDR3. Germline V CDR1 and CDR2: SGHRS, YFSETQ.

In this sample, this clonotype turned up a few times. The chain's CDR3 is CASSLMTGVGTDTQYF. In nucleotides, the CDR3 is TGCGCCAGCAGCCTGATGACAGGGGTTGGCACAGATACGCAGTATTTT. The rearrangement links TRBV5-1 to TRBJ2-3; 8 positions agree with TRBD1. CDR1 SGHRS and CDR2 YFSETQ come from the germline V gene. This CDR3 is 16 amino acids long. V gave up 4 bases and J gave up 1 base; unmatched junction bases: 8.